Here is one T cell receptor (beta chain) with its context. This entry is derived from a study of control samples from healthy donors and cancer patients. The repertoire was sequenced with immunoSEQ multiplex PCR; TCRdb's copy has only in-frame clones and lacks some. The table records 78,000 or so clones, roughly 80% of them present only once. This CDR3 is built from 13 residues. Looked up from germline, CDR1 is ENHRY and CDR2 is SYGVKD. V lost 9 bases and J 2 bases, leaving 8 bases between the germline ends. The J gene is TRBJ2-6, the V gene TRBV10-3; D ambiguous. Sequences were obtained from blood. The receptor comes from a man between 45 and 60 years old in good health. The CDR3 spells CAIGIPGANVLTF. CDR3 nucleotide sequence: TGTGCCATAGGGATCCCTGGGGCCAACGTCCTGACTTTC.